Following are 9 T cell receptor beta chains from one sample sequenced in a study of CD8 T cells in cerebrospinal fluid in Alzheimer's disease. TCRdb reprocessed the 10x single-cell sequencing reads; each CDR3 protein has one entry and no DNA is given. The listing contains roughly 1,500 distinct CDR3 sequences. Sequencing input: cerebrospinal fluid. The receptor source for this set is a human donor in good health.

According to its frequency, this clonotype is medium-sized. The chain couples TRBV30 to TRBJ2-7; TCRdb proposes TRBD2, but this gene call is untestable without DNA. Germline assignment: CDR1 GTSNPN and CDR2 SVGIG (reference sequence). The CDR3 totals 14 residues. CDR3 in amino acids: CAWTWGGSSYEQYF.

This clonotype ranks as medium-sized in terms of frequency. This chain uses TRBV20-1 with TRBJ1-1. CDR3 length: 14 residues. Germline V lookup: CDR1 DFQATT, CDR2 SNEGSKA (reference sequence). This CDR3 reads CSARLAGGDTEAFF.

In terms of frequency, this clonotype is medium-sized (0.01 to 0.1%). V usage is TRBV18 and J usage is TRBJ1-2. Germline loops: CDR1 KGHSH, CDR2 LQKENI. The CDR3 runs to 16 residues. CDR3 sequence: CASSLGLTYLDYGYTF.

According to its frequency, this clonotype is medium-sized. The chain links TRBV6-5 to TRBJ2-7; TCRdb outputs TRBD1, but without DNA this stays unchecked. Germline CDR1 reads MNHEY; CDR2 reads SVGAGI. The CDR3 sequence is 14 residues long. The CDR3 here is CASSYSGQGNQQYF.

This clonotype shows up as medium-sized by frequency. The chain combines TRBV28 with TRBJ2-2; TCRdb calls TRBD1, which cannot be checked without DNA. The CDR3 totals 14 residues. Germline assignment: CDR1 MDHEN and CDR2 SYDVKM. The CDR3 reads CASSSAGTGGELFF. Drawing the rest from reference TRBV28 and TRBJ2-2, the complete variable domain is DVKVTQSSRYLVKRTGEKVFLECVQDMDHENMFWYRQDPGLGLRLIYFSYDVKMKEKGDIPEGYSVSREKKERFSLILESASTNQTSMYLCASSSAGTGGELFFGEGSRLTVL.

Frequency places this clonotype as medium-sized. The chain combines TRBV7-2 with TRBJ1-2; TCRdb returns TRBD1, unconfirmable since there is no DNA. Germline values: CDR1 SGHTA, CDR2 FQGNSA. The length of the CDR3 is 15 residues. CDR3 in amino acids: CASSYPGQGGYGYTF. Looking up the rest from reference TRBV7-2 and TRBJ1-2 gives the full variable domain: GAGVSQSPSNKVTEKGKDVELRCDPISGHTALYWYRQSLGQGLEFLIYFQGNSAPDKSGLPSDRFSAERTGGSVSTLTIQRTQQEDSAVYLCASSYPGQGGYGYTFGSGTRLTVV.

This clonotype is deemed medium-sized by its frequency. CDR3 loop: CASSPDYEQYF. The J gene is TRBJ2-7, the V gene TRBV18. The CDR3 runs to 11 residues. The germline V gene has CDR1 KGHSH and CDR2 LQKENI.

This clonotype is called medium-sized based on its frequency. The chain combines TRBV6-5 with TRBJ1-1. CDR3 size: 18 residues. Per the germline V gene, CDR1 is MNHEY and CDR2 is SVGAGI. This CDR3 is CASSYSALGGMAGTEAFF.

This clonotype ranks as medium-sized (0.01 to 0.1%) in terms of frequency. The genes are TRBV5-4 and TRBJ2-5; TCRdb picks TRBD2, but there is no DNA to check that call. This CDR3 has 15 amino acids. CDR1 SGHNT and CDR2 YYREEE come from the germline V gene (reference sequence). The CDR3 loop is CASSFRTSGQETQYF.